This T cell receptor beta chain was captured by sequencing in a study of HIV-infected children after antiretroviral therapy interruption. Study details: Median age was approximately 9.5 years (interruption) and 7 to 8 years (continuous).

V was pared by 7 bases and J by 1 base, with 19 bases between. This CDR3 comprises 16 residues. Germline CDR1 is LNHDA and CDR2 is SQIVND (reference sequence). Described treatment: PENTA 11 planned treatment interruption arm or continuous ART arm. Naive CD4+ CD45RA+ CD45RO- T cells were sorted from thawed PBMCs. The TCR library was built from RNA with a 3' RACE protocol and unique molecular identifiers. TCRdb re-called the 3' RACE reads through MiXCR, storing one row per CDR3 protein. The table records around 40,000 distinct CDR3 sequences, 5% to 8% of them present only once. In its sample, this clonotype was seen many times.

This chain uses TRBV19 with TRBJ1-1, with D perhaps matching TRBD1 (5 bases). Sample: CD45RA+ CD4+ T cells from PBMCs, pooled from several time points, taken from a donor given antiretroviral therapy, either interrupted or continuous. Subset defined: naive CD4+ CD45RA+ CD45RO- T cells. This sequence originates from a pool of human donors with HIV. The CDR3 DNA sequence: TGTGCCAGTAAGACTCGTACCGGACACAAGAACACTGAAGCTTTCTTT. Its translation: CASKTRTGHKNTEAFF.